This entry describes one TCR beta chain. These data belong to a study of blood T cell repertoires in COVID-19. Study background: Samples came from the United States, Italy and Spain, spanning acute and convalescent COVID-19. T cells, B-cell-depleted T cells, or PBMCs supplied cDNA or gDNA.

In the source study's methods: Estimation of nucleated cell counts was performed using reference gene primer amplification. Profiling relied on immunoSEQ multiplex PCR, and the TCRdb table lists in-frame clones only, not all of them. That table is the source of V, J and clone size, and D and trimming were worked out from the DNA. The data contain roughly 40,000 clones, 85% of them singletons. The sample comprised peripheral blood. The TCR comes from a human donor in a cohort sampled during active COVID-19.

The CDR3 spells CASSKGKQGTEAFF. CDR3 nucleotides: TGTGCCAGTAGTAAAGGGAAACAGGGAACCGAAGCTTTCTTT. This chain links TRBV19 with TRBJ1-1; TRBD1 might be the D (6 bases). The CDR3 has 14 amino acids. V was clipped by 4 bases and J by 8 bases, with 17 bases between them. The V gene's germline CDR1 is LNHDA and CDR2 SQIVND (reference sequence).